Below, 20 T cell receptor beta chains from the same sample are listed, as sequenced in a study of blood T cells in healthy people across ages. For the second PCR, which ran for about 6 to 11 cycles, a sample-barcoded 5' primer and a J-beta primer mix were used. A single record per CDR3 protein comes from TCRdb applying MiXCR to the 5' RACE reads. The sample consists of roughly 2 million distinct CDR3 sequences, around half of them appearing once. Sequenced input: blood. These receptors all stem from a woman between 40 and 50 years old in good health.

This chain uses TRBV6-5 with TRBJ1-2; no definite D call. Between the trimmed V and J ends, which lost 0 bases and 4 bases, there was a span of 9 bases. Germline V gene sequence: CDR1 MNHEY, CDR2 SVGAGI. This CDR3 is 14 amino acids long. The CDR3 bases are TGTGCCAGCAGTTACTCGGGAGGTAGCTATGGCTACACCTTC. Translation gives CASSYSGGSYGYTF.

The table lists this clonotype with a few counts. V usage is TRBV12-3 or TRBV12-4 and J usage is TRBJ1-5, with a weak D call TRBD1 (6 bases). The CDR3 length is 18 residues. With 2 bases removed from V and 2 bases from J, the gap between germline ends came to 19 bases. Here the CDR3 DNA reads TGTGCCAGCAGTTTATGGTCAGGGGTTACGCTAGGCAATCAGCCCCAGCATTTT. Its translation is CASSLWSGVTLGNQPQHF.

The V call is TRBV6-6, the J call TRBJ2-7; weak D call: TRBD2 (6 bases). The CDR3 sequence is 15 residues long. Germline-derived CDR1 and CDR2 are MNHNY and SVGAGI (reference sequence). The ends were cut back, 2 bases at V and 0 bases at J, with 11 bases in the middle. CDR3 DNA sequence: TGTGCCAGCAGTTACCCCGCCGGGAGCTCCTACGAGCAGTACTTC. This gives the protein CASSYPAGSSYEQYF.

This clonotype has only a few counts. The rearrangement joins TRBV7-9 to TRBJ2-7, with 7 bases matching TRBD2. The CDR3 totals 15 residues. Germline loops: CDR1 SEHNR, CDR2 FQNEAQ (reference sequence). The junction had 9 bases not matched to a gene; V was cut back by 5 bases and J by 2 bases. The CDR3 sequence: CASSPLWEGAYEQYF. As DNA, the CDR3 is TGTGCCAGCAGCCCACTATGGGAGGGTGCCTACGAGCAGTACTTC.

The chain has TRBV7-2 and TRBJ2-3; TRBD1 might be the D (5 bases). Germline-derived CDR1 and CDR2 are SGHTA and FQGNSA. V lost 5 bases, J lost 2 bases, and 8 bases lay in between. The CDR3 totals 13 residues. CDR3 nucleotides: TGTGCCAGCAGCCGACAGTTCACAGATACGCAGTATTTT. Translated: CASSRQFTDTQYF.

This chain connects TRBV27 to TRBJ2-5; 11 nucleotides agree with TRBD2. V was pared by 4 bases and J by 11 bases, with 12 bases of the junction left unmatched. This CDR3 contains 15 residues. Germline V gene data show CDR1 as MNHEY and CDR2 as SMNVEV (reference sequence). CDR3 DNA: TGTGCCAGCAGTTCACTAGCGGGGGTAGATGGTGAGCAGTACTTC. It encodes CASSSLAGVDGEQYF.

J is TRBJ2-6 and V is TRBV7-2; TRBD1 matches at 7 bases. After removal of 4 bases from V and 0 bases from J, the junction contained 12 bases not matched to a gene. The length of the CDR3 is 19 residues. CDR1 and CDR2 from the germline V gene are SGHTA and FQGNSA. In DNA, the CDR3 is TGTGCCAGCAGCTCCTTTGTCGGGACAGCTTACTCTGGGGCCAACGTCCTGACTTTC. Its translation is CASSSFVGTAYSGANVLTF.

The V and J genes are TRBV4-2 and TRBJ1-2; the D gene is possibly TRBD1 (6 bases). Germline V gene data show CDR1 as LGHNA and CDR2 as YNFKEQ. This CDR3 comprises 14 residues. The V end lost 2 bases, the J end lost 5 bases, and 12 bases lay between the germline ends. CDR3 residues: CASSQRDIRYGYTF. CDR3 coding DNA: TGTGCCAGCAGCCAACGGGACATACGTTATGGCTACACCTTC.

The gene calls are TRBV6-6 and TRBJ1-5; perhaps TRBD1 as D (5 bases). Trimming removed 2 bases from V and 3 bases from J, with 14 bases in between. The length of the CDR3 is 16 residues. Germline-derived CDR1 and CDR2 are MNHNY and SVGAGI (reference sequence). The CDR3 spells CASSYKGRQDNQPQHF. Here the CDR3 DNA reads TGTGCCAGCAGTTACAAGGGGCGTCAGGACAATCAGCCCCAGCATTTT.

This clonotype has more than one count but fewer than ten. V is TRBV24-1 and J is TRBJ2-1, with 12 bases lining up with TRBD1. The V segment lost 3 bases and the J segment 7 bases; nucleotides outside the gene matches: 6. This CDR3 spans 16 amino acids. The V gene's germline CDR1 is KGHDR and CDR2 SFDVKD. Here the CDR3 DNA reads TGTGCCACCAGTGATCCGGGACAGGGGGCGCGGAATGAGCAGTTCTTC. This encodes CATSDPGQGARNEQFF.

This clonotype is a singleton in its sample. This chain uses TRBV7-6 with TRBJ2-7; D is unresolved. Germline CDR1 and CDR2: SGHVS and FNYEAQ. The CDR3 consists of 13 residues. V dropped 8 bases and J dropped 7 bases, with 18 bases sitting between them. The CDR3 DNA reads TGTGCCAGCGGTCCCATTATCCTCAATGAGCAGTACTTC. It codes for CASGPIILNEQYF.

A remark on this clonotype: Germline is not matched at one junction end, which may reflect a read error. The CDR3 protein is CSARKNSEAFF. DNA for the CDR3: TGCAGTGCTAGAAAGAACAGTGAAGCTTTCTTT. The genes are TRBV20-1 and TRBJ1-1; no reliable D call. The CDR3 covers 11 residues. Germline-derived CDR1 and CDR2 are DFQATT and SNEGSKA (reference sequence).

This clonotype was seen a handful of times. The V gene is TRBV27, the J gene TRBJ1-5; D is perhaps TRBD1 (5 bases). The V end was cut by 8 bases, the J end by 5 bases, with 16 bases between. The CDR3 is made up of 14 amino acids. Germline CDR1 MNHEY, CDR2 SMNVEV (reference sequence). CDR3: CASAPGGEDQPQHF. Here the CDR3 DNA reads TGTGCCAGCGCTCCTGGGGGGGAGGATCAGCCCCAGCATTTT.

This clonotype was seen a handful of times. This chain connects TRBV7-2 to TRBJ2-3; D uncertain. This CDR3 region has 14 residues. Germline V lookup: CDR1 SGHTA, CDR2 FQGNSA. Trimming removed 3 bases at V and 1 base at J, with 8 bases between. The chain's CDR3 is CASSLQLGTDTQYF. In DNA, the CDR3 is TGTGCCAGCAGCTTGCAGTTAGGCACAGATACGCAGTATTTT.

The chain joins TRBV20-1 to TRBJ2-1, with TRBD1 identical over 10 bases. CDR1 and CDR2 (germline): DFQATT, SNEGSKA (reference sequence). V trimming: 6 bases; J trimming: 6 bases; junction bases outside the gene matches: 8. The CDR3 loop spans 14 amino acids. The CDR3: CSAGTGAGVNEQFF. The CDR3 bases are TGCAGTGCCGGGACAGGGGCCGGGGTCAATGAGCAGTTCTTC.

This chain connects TRBV13 to TRBJ2-7, with 9 bases aligning to TRBD1. Germline-derived CDR1 and CDR2 are PRHDT and FYEKMQ (reference sequence). The CDR3 extends over 16 amino acids. Trimming removed 5 bases from V and 12 bases from J; junction bases left unmatched: 20. The CDR3 is CASSRAPGTGQETRYF. CDR3 in DNA: TGTGCCAGCAGCCGTGCCCCCGGGACAGGGCAAGAGACCCGGTACTTC.

Worth noting for this clonotype: One junction end disagrees with the germline gene, perhaps due to a read error. The CDR3 region has the DNA TGTGCTAGCAGCCTGTACACCAGCTCCTACAATGAGCAATTCTTC. It is translated as CASSLYTSSYNEQFF. The chain is built from TRBV7-7 and TRBJ2-1; D gene unclear. Germline values: CDR1 SSHAT, CDR2 FNYEAQ (reference sequence). This CDR3 has 15 amino acids.

The chain joins TRBV6-6 to TRBJ2-2; D is perhaps TRBD1 (6 bases). The CDR3 length is 14 residues. Germline V gene lookup returns CDR1 MNHNY and CDR2 SVGAGI (reference sequence). Deletions cut 5 bases from V and 3 bases from J, with 10 bases between. The CDR3 spells CASSTGLDTGELFF. For the CDR3, the DNA is TGTGCCAGCAGTACAGGGTTGGACACCGGGGAGCTGTTTTTT.

Only a few counts were recorded for this clonotype. The V gene is TRBV11-2, the J gene TRBJ2-5; tentative D call: TRBD1 (6 bases). Germline CDR1 is SGHAT and CDR2 is FQNNGV. Trimming stripped 5 bases from V and 2 bases from J, with 15 bases between. CDR3 length equals 15 residues. The CDR3: CASSVKSGQQETQYF. The CDR3 nucleotides read TGTGCCAGCAGCGTCAAATCCGGACAGCAAGAGACCCAGTACTTC.

In DNA, the CDR3 is TGTGCCAGCAGATGGAGAGTAACAGGGTTGGATGGCTACACCTTC. Residues: CASRWRVTGLDGYTF. This chain connects TRBV27 to TRBJ1-2, with a weak D call TRBD1 (6 bases). The CDR3 is 15 residues long. Germline assignment: CDR1 MNHEY and CDR2 SMNVEV (reference sequence). V lost 6 bases, J lost 6 bases, and 20 bases lay in between.